Following are 16 T cell receptor beta chains from one sample sequenced in a study of a mutant IDH1 vaccine in newly diagnosed glioma. Time point given: week 35, safety follow-up. Vaccination comprised doses that each held 300 ug of mutant IDH1 20-mer peptide, plus topical imiquimod. TCRdb's copy holds only in-frame clones and misses some; the assay was immunoSEQ multiplex PCR. The data show some 30,000 clones, 79% seen once. No antigen has been identified for these receptors. Sequences were derived from PBMCs, sampled from a glioma patient whose treatment included an IDH1 peptide vaccine. Every receptor here comes from a woman between 25 and 40 years old with glioma. Some clones in this sample may be carry-over from other donors' samples.

The V gene is TRBV6-5, the J gene TRBJ1-5, with TRBD1 as a possible D gene (6 bases). Germline V lookup: CDR1 MNHEY, CDR2 SVGAGI. The CDR3 is 13 amino acids. Trimming removed 2 bases from V and 4 bases from J, with 6 bases in between. In DNA, the CDR3 is TGTGCCAGCAGTTACGGACAGAATCAGCCCCAGCATTTT. Protein product: CASSYGQNQPQHF.

V gene TRBV10-1 combines with J gene TRBJ2-7; the match to TRBD1 covers 9 bases. The CDR3 consists of 14 residues. V shed 3 bases, J shed 3 bases, and the junction held 3 bases outside the gene matches. The germline V gene has CDR1 WNHNN and CDR2 SYGVQD (reference sequence). CDR3 in DNA: TGCGCCAGCAGTGATGGACAGGGGAGCTACGAGCAGTACTTC. It specifies CASSDGQGSYEQYF.

The rearrangement uses TRBV14 and TRBJ1-2; D unclear. Germline CDR1 is SGHDN and CDR2 is FVKESK. This CDR3 has 13 residues. V lost 4 bases and J lost 2, with 8 bases in between. Here the CDR3 reads CASSPYRNYGYTF. CDR3 bases: TGTGCCAGCAGCCCCTACAGAAACTATGGCTACACCTTC.

The chain uses TRBV7-9 and TRBJ1-1; 7 bases are shared with TRBD1. The CDR3 spans 15 residues. Trimming took 4 bases from V and 5 from J; bases not matched to a gene: 10. Looked up from germline, CDR1 is SEHNR and CDR2 is FQNEAQ (reference sequence). CDR3 amino acids: CASSWASGGGTEAFF. The CDR3 DNA sequence: TGTGCCAGCAGCTGGGCATCAGGGGGTGGGACTGAAGCTTTCTTT.

V gene TRBV5-4 combines with J gene TRBJ2-3; TRBD1 agrees at 7 bases. Germline CDR1 and CDR2: SGHNT and YYREEE (reference sequence). This CDR3 has 15 amino acids. V lost 0 bases to trimming and J lost 2 bases; unmatched junction nucleotides: 3. CDR3 protein: CASSLEGTATDTQYF. In nucleotides, the CDR3 is TGTGCCAGCAGCTTGGAAGGGACAGCCACAGATACGCAGTATTTT. The full variable domain, rest sourced from reference TRBV5-4 and TRBJ2-3, is ETGVTQSPTHLIKTRGQQVTLRCSSQSGHNTVSWYQQALGQGPQFIFQYYREEENGRGNFPPRFSGLQFPNYSSELNVNALELDDSALYLCASSLEGTATDTQYFGPGTRLTVL.

This clone was seen a few times. V usage is TRBV18 and J usage is TRBJ2-4, with D perhaps matching TRBD1 (5 bases). The CDR3 is made up of 13 amino acids. Germline values: CDR1 KGHSH, CDR2 LQKENI. The V gene lost 1 base and the J gene lost 8 bases, with 9 bases spanning the gap. CDR3 DNA: TGTGCCAGCTCACCACAGGGGTGGGACATTCAGTACTTC. Translating it yields CASSPQGWDIQYF.

The gene calls are TRBV5-4 and TRBJ2-5; tentatively, D is TRBD2 (6 bases). V lost 1 base and J lost 2, with 9 bases in between. The CDR3 contains 14 residues. CDR1 is SGHNT and CDR2 is YYREEE in the germline V gene (reference sequence). The CDR3 DNA follows: TGTGCCAGCAGCTTGAGCGGGTCACAAGAGACCCAGTACTTC. Protein sequence: CASSLSGSQETQYF.

The chain employs TRBV9 and TRBJ2-5; TRBD1 might be the D (5 bases). This CDR3 spans 15 amino acids. Trimming took off 0 bases at V and 3 bases at J, with 12 bases between the two ends. The germline CDR1 and CDR2 sequences are SGDLS and YYNGEE. Here the CDR3 reads CASSVGRQLEETQYF. The CDR3 DNA sequence: TGTGCCAGCAGCGTAGGCCGACAGTTGGAAGAGACCCAGTACTTC.

The rearrangement joins TRBV6-1 to TRBJ2-2; 9 bases fit TRBD1. The CDR3 is 16 residues long. CDR1 MNHNS and CDR2 SASEGT come from the germline V gene. The trim removed 4 bases at V and 6 bases at J, leaving 9 bases unmatched. The CDR3: CASSGVRDRESGELFF. As DNA, the CDR3 is TGTGCCAGCAGTGGGGTCCGGGACAGGGAATCCGGGGAGCTGTTTTTT.

This clone was observed once. The V gene is TRBV21-1, the J gene TRBJ2-5; TRBD2, the D gene given by the table, was not confirmed from the DNA. TRBV21-1 is a known pseudogene. The CDR3 runs 15 residues. The CDR3 sequence is CASIGGGSLAETQYF. The CDR3 nucleotides read TGTGCCAGCATTGGTGGCGGGAGTCTGGCGGAGACCCAGTACTTC.

The rearrangement joins TRBV19 to TRBJ2-6; D possibly corresponds to TRBD1 (7 bases). CDR3 length: 15 residues. Germline assignment: CDR1 LNHDA and CDR2 SQIVND (reference sequence). V was shortened by 5 bases and J by 4 bases, with 12 bases between the two germline ends. CDR3 sequence reads: CASSSQGGGANVLTF. The CDR3 coding sequence is TGTGCCAGTAGTTCCCAGGGGGGAGGGGCCAACGTCCTGACTTTC.

As to this clone: The junction departs from germline at one end; a sequencing error may be responsible. V and J are TRBV7-7 and TRBJ2-7; no firm D call. The germline V gene encodes CDR1 SSHAT and CDR2 FNYEAQ (reference sequence). The CDR3 has 13 amino acids. The CDR3 protein is CASSLTDSYEQYF. CDR3 coding DNA: TGTGCTAGCAGCTTAACAGACTCCTACGAGCAGTACTTC.

The genes are TRBV30 and TRBJ2-3; 14 bases fit TRBD2. The V gene end was trimmed by 5 bases and the J gene end by 3 bases; junction bases not matched to a gene: 10. The germline gives CDR1 GTSNPN, CDR2 SVGIG (reference sequence). This CDR3 has 17 amino acids. Here the CDR3 reads CAWSRGTSGSTTDTQYF. The DNA for the CDR3 is TGTGCCTGGTCCCGGGGGACTAGCGGGAGTACGACAGATACGCAGTATTTT.

The chain employs TRBV7-3 and TRBJ2-7; 10 bases are a match to TRBD2. CDR1 is SGHTA, CDR2 FQGTGA, per germline. Germline trimming cut 5 bases from V and 6 bases from J; bases unmatched to any gene: 16. This CDR3 is 17 amino acids long. The CDR3 spells CASSGPPKRGGSCEQYF. In DNA form, the CDR3 reads TGTGCCAGCAGCGGCCCTCCGAAGCGGGGGGGGAGTTGCGAGCAGTACTTC.

This chain connects TRBV11-2 to TRBJ2-3; no clear D. The V gene's germline CDR1 is SGHAT and CDR2 FQNNGV. The CDR3 is 14 amino acids. V gave up 1 base and J gave up 4 bases, with 9 bases separating them. The CDR3 region is CASSLVGMADTQYF. In DNA, the CDR3 is TGTGCCAGCAGCTTAGTGGGGATGGCAGATACGCAGTATTTT.

The rearrangement uses TRBV7-8 and TRBJ1-1; no reliable D call. Germline lookup yields CDR1 SGHVS and CDR2 FQNEAQ. The V end was cut by 2 bases, the J end by 1 base, with 5 bases between. The CDR3 consists of 13 residues. The CDR3 region is CASSLRRNTEAFF. The CDR3 DNA reads as TGTGCCAGCAGCTTAAGGCGGAACACTGAAGCTTTCTTT.